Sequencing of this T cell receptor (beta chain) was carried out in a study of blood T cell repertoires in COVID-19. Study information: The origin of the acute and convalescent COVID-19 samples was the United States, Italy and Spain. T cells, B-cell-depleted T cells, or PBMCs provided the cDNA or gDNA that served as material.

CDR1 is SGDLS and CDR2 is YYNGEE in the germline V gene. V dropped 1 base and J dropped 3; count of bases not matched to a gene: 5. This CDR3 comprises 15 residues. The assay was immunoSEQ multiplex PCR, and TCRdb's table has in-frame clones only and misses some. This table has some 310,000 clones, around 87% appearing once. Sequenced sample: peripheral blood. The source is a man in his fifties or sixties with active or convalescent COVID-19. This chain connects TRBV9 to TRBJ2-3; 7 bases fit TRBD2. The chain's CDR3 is CASSVYSGKTDTQYF. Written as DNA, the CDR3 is TGTGCCAGCAGCGTATACAGCGGGAAGACAGATACGCAGTATTTT.